Each of the 2 T cell receptor beta chains below was sequenced from the same sample in a study of cytomegalovirus exposure and HLA in healthy donors. The PCR made use of 60 Vbeta and 13 Jbeta primers. Sequencing used immunoSEQ multiplex PCR; TCRdb keeps in-frame clones, though not all of them. Among 130,000 to 150,000 clones, nearly 80% were seen once, and the ten largest hold about 1.7%. What was sequenced was PBMCs. These receptors were taken from a woman aged 25 to 45 in good health and CMV-seronegative.

V and J are TRBV7-2 and TRBJ1-6, with TRBD1 identical over 8 bases. Germline CDR1 reads SGHTA; CDR2 reads FQGNSA. After removal of 4 bases from V and 7 bases from J, the junction contained 6 bases not matched to a gene. The CDR3 is made up of 15 amino acids. The CDR3 coding sequence is TGTGCCAGCAGCTCACGACAGGGGAAGAATTCACCCCTCCACTTT. It is translated as CASSSRQGKNSPLHF.

The chain links TRBV7-6 to TRBJ2-5, with 8 nucleotides matching TRBD1. The ends lost 5 bases at V and 2 bases at J; junction bases unmatched: 7. CDR1 is SGHVS, CDR2 FNYEAQ, per germline. This CDR3 is built from 15 residues. CDR3 sequence reads: CASSSYGTGQETQYF. DNA for the CDR3: TGTGCCAGCAGCAGTTACGGGACAGGACAAGAGACCCAGTACTTC.